This T cell receptor beta chain was identified in a study of beta chain features in type 1 diabetes. Study as a whole: Cell yields, age and gender were similar between patients and healthy donors. The number of sorted cells examined across all samples was under 130,000,000.

The whole isolated RNA underwent reverse transcription, so sequencing captured expressed TCRB transcripts. Assay: immunoSEQ multiplex PCR; the TCRdb copy retains only in-frame clones and omits some. The table lists nearly 700,000 clones, about an eighth of them singletons. Notes on the study in general: When Type 1 diabetes patients were examined, their TCRB CDR3s proved moderately but significantly shorter in all four CD4+ subsets.

In the case of this clone: The antigen is unknown.

Via the markers CD45RO/CCR7/CD25/CD127/CD95/CD27, stem cell-like memory, regulatory, central memory and naive CD4+ cells were sorted. In germline, CDR1 is MNHEY, CDR2 SVGAGI. The CDR3 extends over 14 amino acids. V was shortened by 7 bases and J by 2 bases, with 15 bases between the two germline ends. Source material: naive CD4+ T cells from blood. The rearrangement uses TRBV6-5 and TRBJ2-7; maybe TRBD2 (6 bases). The source is a man aged 18-30 years with type 1 diabetes. The DNA for the CDR3 is TGTGCCAGCAATGAGGGAGGACGGCCCTACGAGCAGTACTTC. This codes for CASNEGGRPYEQYF.